This T cell receptor beta chain was found in a study of T-cell reconstitution after alpha-beta-depleted transplantation in children. Details on this clonotype: This sequence may be a read error, since a much larger clone differs from it by one base.

Germline V CDR1 and CDR2: DFQATT, SNEGSKA (reference sequence). CDR3 length equals 17 residues. This sample's TCRbeta library carried unique molecular identifier barcodes. TCRdb reprocessed the PCR reads via MiXCR and lists one record per CDR3 protein. The sample consists of roughly 220,000 distinct CDR3 sequences, approximately 9.9% of them appearing once. This receptor was taken from a human donor who donated a stem cell graft to a child with SCID. The chain links TRBV20-1 to TRBJ2-2; 10 nucleotides line up with TRBD2. This specimen was PBMCs from the stem cell graft donor, taken from the stem cell graft. For the CDR3, the DNA is TGCTGTGCTAGAGATCGGGCTAGCGGGGGTTACACCGGGGAGCTGTTTTTT. Translation gives CCARDRASGGYTGELFF.